Listed below are T cell receptor beta chains from one sample, sequenced in a study of identical twins. MiXCR, run by TCRdb on the 5' RACE reads, gives a single entry per CDR3 protein. Found here are some 760,000 distinct CDR3 sequences, 15% to 20% of them singletons; the top ten hold over 10%. In addition, the sample was reused for a study of T cells expressing NK-cell markers.

Source material: PBMCs. Every receptor here comes from a woman under 30 in good health. Both conserved end residues are part of each CDR3. A D gene is named only where the DNA matches it firmly. Part of the rows lack a size; the others show once, few, many or a class for expanded clones.

DNA	CDR3	V	D	J	size	length
TGTGCCATCAGTGCAGTTGGTCTTGAAGCTTTCTTT	CAISAVGLEAFF	TRBV10-3	NA	TRBJ1-1	few	12
TGCAGTGCTAGGTTAGCGGGGGGGCCAGATACGCAGTATTTT	CSARLAGGPDTQYF	TRBV20-1	TRBD2	TRBJ2-3	many	14
TGCAGTGCTATAGCCGGGGGGGCTGGTTTAATTGCAGATACGCAGTATTTT	CSAIAGGAGLIADTQYF	TRBV20-1	TRBD2	TRBJ2-3	NA	17
TGTGCCAGCAGCGACAAGGATTTCCGCCGGTTCTTC	CASSDKDFRRFF	TRBV6-2/TRBV6-3	NA	TRBJ2-1	once	12
TGTGCCAGCAGTCGACTCCCATACGGACAGGGGAGTAACACCGGGGAGCTGTTTTTT	CASSRLPYGQGSNTGELFF	TRBV27	TRBD1	TRBJ2-2	NA	19
TGTGCCAGCAGTTCCGACAGGCCTTTAAATGAGCAGTTCTTC	CASSSDRPLNEQFF	TRBV6-5	NA	TRBJ2-1	NA	14
TGCGCCAGCAGCTTGATACAGGAAAGCACAGATACGCAGTATTTT	CASSLIQESTDTQYF	TRBV5-1	NA	TRBJ2-3	few	15
TGTGCCAGCAGCGCGACAGGGTACCCCTACAATGAGCAGTTCTTC	CASSATGYPYNEQFF	TRBV3-2	NA	TRBJ2-1	NA	15
TGTGCCAGCAGACTGGGCACTTGGGGGAACACTGAAGCTTTCTTT	CASRLGTWGNTEAFF	TRBV11-2	NA	TRBJ1-1	few	15
TGTGCCAGCAGCTTAGGATCTGGACAGGGGGCCGGTAGCGGCTACACCTTC	CASSLGSGQGAGSGYTF	TRBV7-9	TRBD1	TRBJ1-2	NA	17
TGTGCCAGCAGTTATAACCCCTCGGCACAATCTGGGGCCAACGTCCTGACTTTC	CASSYNPSAQSGANVLTF	TRBV11-1	NA	TRBJ2-6	NA	18
TGCAGTGCTAGACACGGACAGCCTCGAGAGCAGTTCTTC	CSARHGQPREQFF	TRBV20-1	NA	TRBJ2-1	NA	13
TGTGCCAGTAGTATATCGGCTAGTCTGAACACTGAAGCTTTCTTT	CASSISASLNTEAFF	TRBV19	NA	TRBJ1-1	few	15
TGCAGTGCTAGAGATCCTAAGGGGAACGGGGAGCTGTTTTTT	CSARDPKGNGELFF	TRBV20-1	NA	TRBJ2-2	few	14
TGTGCCAGTAGTATCTCTCGCCCCGGCAAAAACATTCAGTACTTC	CASSISRPGKNIQYF	TRBV19	NA	TRBJ2-4	once	15
TGCGCCAGCAGCCAAGTAGCAGCCCAGAACACTGAAGCTTTCTTT	CASSQVAAQNTEAFF	TRBV4-3	NA	TRBJ1-1	few	15
TGCAGCGTTCTTCAGCGGGGCAGCACAGATACGCAGTATTTT	CSVLQRGSTDTQYF	TRBV29-1	TRBD2	TRBJ2-3	NA	14
TGTGCCATCAGTATCACAGGGAAGTCACTCACAGATACGCAGTATTTT	CAISITGKSLTDTQYF	TRBV10-3	NA	TRBJ2-3	NA	16
TGCGCCAGCAGCCCGGGGGGTCCCGTCGAGCAGTACTTC	CASSPGGPVEQYF	TRBV5-1	TRBD2	TRBJ2-7	NA	13
TGCGCCAGCAGCGTTCCCGGGACTAGCGGGAGGGCCCCAAATGAGCAGTTCTTC	CASSVPGTSGRAPNEQFF	TRBV5-1	TRBD2	TRBJ2-1	NA	18
TGTGCCAGCAGCTTAGCCGGGTGGGATACGCAGTATTTT	CASSLAGWDTQYF	TRBV7-2	NA	TRBJ2-3	NA	13
TGTGCCAGCAGCTATCTTGGACAGGGAGGCTATGGCTACACCTTC	CASSYLGQGGYGYTF	TRBV7-2	TRBD1	TRBJ1-2	NA	15
TGTGCCAGCAGCGGGTGGGGGGAGCAGTACTTC	CASSGWGEQYF	TRBV6-6	NA	TRBJ2-7	once	11
TGCAGTGCTAGGGGAATAGGGGGGAGCAATCAGCCCCAGCATTTT	CSARGIGGSNQPQHF	TRBV20-1	NA	TRBJ1-5	few	15
TGCAGCGCCTTGACGGAGGACACCGGGGAGCTGTTTTTT	CSALTEDTGELFF	TRBV29-1	NA	TRBJ2-2	NA	13
TGTGCCAGCAGCGCAAATCCGGGACAGGGGGTCTACGAGCAGTACTTC	CASSANPGQGVYEQYF	TRBV6-1	TRBD1	TRBJ2-7	few	16
TGCGCCAGCAGCTTGGCCGGTTCGGGGGCCTACTCCTACAATGAGCAGTTCTTC	CASSLAGSGAYSYNEQFF	TRBV5-1	NA	TRBJ2-1	few	18
TGTGCCAGCAGCGCTGACGGGGGTAGCGGGGGTGGAGATACGCAGTATTTT	CASSADGGSGGGDTQYF	TRBV9	TRBD2	TRBJ2-3	NA	17
TGTGCCAGTAGTTCCCCCGGGATGCCTTACCACGAGCAGTACTTC	CASSSPGMPYHEQYF	TRBV19	NA	TRBJ2-7	NA	15
TGTGCCAGCAGCGCGGGGATAGGAGAGACCCAGTACTTC	CASSAGIGETQYF	TRBV9	NA	TRBJ2-5	NA	13
TGTGCCAGCAGCTTAGAGGTGGGAGGCTACACCTTC	CASSLEVGGYTF	TRBV7-2	NA	TRBJ1-2	NA	12
TGTGCCAGCAGTTTACCTCCCCACTGGTACCAGTACTTC	CASSLPPHWYQYF	TRBV6-5	NA	TRBJ2-5	few	13
TGTGCCAGCAGCCCCGGGCCGAACACCGGGGAGCTGTTTTTT	CASSPGPNTGELFF	TRBV12-3/TRBV12-4	NA	TRBJ2-2	many	14
TGCGCCAGCAGCGGTCTTCCAGGGCTTCAGTACTTC	CASSGLPGLQYF	TRBV5-1	NA	TRBJ2-4	few	12
TGTGCCAGCAGTTATATGGAGGGTCCGGGCATGAACACTGAAGCTTTCTTT	CASSYMEGPGMNTEAFF	TRBV6-5	NA	TRBJ1-1	NA	17
TGTGCCAGCAGTTACCCCGGAGAGGGGGGCACTGAAGCTTTCTTT	CASSYPGEGGTEAFF	TRBV6-5	NA	TRBJ1-1	few	15
TGTGCCAGCAGTTTTGACGGGGACGAGCAGTACTTC	CASSFDGDEQYF	TRBV12-3/TRBV12-4	NA	TRBJ2-7	NA	12
TGTGCCAGCAGTTACTGTAGGACTAGCAACTCCTACGAGCAGTACTTC	CASSYCRTSNSYEQYF	TRBV6-8	TRBD2	TRBJ2-7	few	16
TGTGCCAGCAGCTTTTCGCGTGGGAACTATGGCTACACCTTC	CASSFSRGNYGYTF	TRBV7-2	NA	TRBJ1-2	few	14
TGTGCCTCTGCGACAGGCCTGATAAGCGAGCAGTACTTC	CASATGLISEQYF	TRBV27	NA	TRBJ2-7	NA	13
TGTGCCAGCAGTCCCGTCAACGGGTACGAGACCCAGTACTTC	CASSPVNGYETQYF	TRBV25-1	NA	TRBJ2-5	few	14
TGTGCCAGCAGCTCCTTATTAGGCCGCTCCCCAGAGACCCAGTACTTC	CASSSLLGRSPETQYF	TRBV12-3/TRBV12-4	NA	TRBJ2-5	NA	16
TGTGCCAGCAGATCAGGGGTTGCTAATGAAAAACTGTTTTTT	CASRSGVANEKLFF	TRBV6-1	NA	TRBJ1-4	few	14
TGTGCCAGCAGCGCTATAGCGGGAGGGCCAAGTATTGCTGAGCAGTTCTTC	CASSAIAGGPSIAEQFF	TRBV7-2	TRBD2	TRBJ2-1	NA	17
TGCAGTGCTCTTAGACAGGACGAGCAGTACTTC	CSALRQDEQYF	TRBV20-1	NA	TRBJ2-7	NA	11
TGTGCCAGCAGCCCCCGAGTTTTGGCGGGGGCCTACAATGAGCAGTTCTTC	CASSPRVLAGAYNEQFF	TRBV12-3/TRBV12-4	TRBD2	TRBJ2-1	NA	17
TGTGCCAGCAGTTATGACAATTATAATTCACCCCTCCACTTT	CASSYDNYNSPLHF	TRBV2	NA	TRBJ1-6	NA	14
TGTGCCAGCAGCTTAAGAGCGGGGGCTCTCAATGAGCAGTTCTTC	CASSLRAGALNEQFF	TRBV7-3	TRBD2	TRBJ2-1	few	15
TGTGCCAGCAGCTATCGAGGGACTAGCGGGGGAGAGACCCAGTACTTC	CASSYRGTSGGETQYF	TRBV7-8	TRBD2	TRBJ2-5	NA	16
TGCGCCAGCAGCTTGGGATGGAATGCTTACAATGAGCAGTTCTTC	CASSLGWNAYNEQFF	TRBV5-1	NA	TRBJ2-1	NA	15
TGCGCCAGCAGCCAAGCCGGGCCGTTCTACGAGCAGTACTTC	CASSQAGPFYEQYF	TRBV4-3	NA	TRBJ2-7	NA	14
TGTGCCATCAGTGAGTCATCGTATGGCTACACCTTC	CAISESSYGYTF	TRBV10-3	NA	TRBJ1-2	NA	12
TGTGCCAGCAGCCCCGGGCCAGCGATCTACGAGCAGTACTTC	CASSPGPAIYEQYF	TRBV7-2	NA	TRBJ2-7	NA	14
TGTGCCAGCAGCGATGCCCCGACAGGGACGGGGGACGAGCAGTACTTC	CASSDAPTGTGDEQYF	TRBV9	NA	TRBJ2-7	NA	16
TGTGCCAGCAGTTACCTCGGACAGACCTACGAGCAGTACTTC	CASSYLGQTYEQYF	TRBV6-2/TRBV6-3	NA	TRBJ2-7	NA	14
TGTGCCAGCAGTTGGACTAGCGGGGGGGCGAAGGAAAATGAGCAGTTCTTC	CASSWTSGGAKENEQFF	TRBV12-3/TRBV12-4	TRBD2	TRBJ2-1	few	17
TGTGCCAGCGGGACCCCCTCCTACAATGAGCAGTTCTTC	CASGTPSYNEQFF	TRBV9	NA	TRBJ2-1	NA	13
TGTGCCAGCAGCCCGACCACCCAAGAGACCCAGTACTTC	CASSPTTQETQYF	TRBV7-9	NA	TRBJ2-5	NA	13
TGTGCCAGCAGGGGGCGCTTGGGACCTAAATACGAGCAGTACTTC	CASRGRLGPKYEQYF	TRBV6-1	NA	TRBJ2-7	NA	15